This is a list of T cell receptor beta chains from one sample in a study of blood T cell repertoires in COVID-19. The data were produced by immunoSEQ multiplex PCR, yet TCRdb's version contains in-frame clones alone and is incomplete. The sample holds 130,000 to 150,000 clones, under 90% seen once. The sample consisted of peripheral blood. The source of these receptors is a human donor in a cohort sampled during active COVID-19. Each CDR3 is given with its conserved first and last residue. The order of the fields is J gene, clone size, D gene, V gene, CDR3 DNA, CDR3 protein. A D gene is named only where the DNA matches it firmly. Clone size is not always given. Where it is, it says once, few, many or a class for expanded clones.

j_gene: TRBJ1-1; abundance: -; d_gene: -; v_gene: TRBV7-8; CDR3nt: TGTGCCAGCAGCACTACAGGGGAAGCTTTCTTT; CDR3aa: CASSTTGEAFF
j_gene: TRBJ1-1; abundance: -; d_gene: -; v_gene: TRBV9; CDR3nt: TGTGCCAGCAGCGCTGGGACAAACCTTGAAGCTTTCTTT; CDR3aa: CASSAGTNLEAFF
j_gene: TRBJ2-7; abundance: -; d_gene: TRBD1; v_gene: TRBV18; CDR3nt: TGTGCCAGCTCGTCCGGGACAGGTTCCTACGAGCAGTACTTC; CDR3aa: CASSSGTGSYEQYF
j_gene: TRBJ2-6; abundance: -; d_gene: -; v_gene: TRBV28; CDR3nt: TGTGCCAGCAGTCCCGGACAGATCTCTGGGGCCAACGTCCTGACTTTC; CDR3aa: CASSPGQISGANVLTF
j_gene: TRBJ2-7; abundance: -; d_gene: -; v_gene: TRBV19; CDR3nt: TGTGCCAGTAGTATAGAGGGAGGTTGGTACGAGCAGTACTTC; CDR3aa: CASSIEGGWYEQYF
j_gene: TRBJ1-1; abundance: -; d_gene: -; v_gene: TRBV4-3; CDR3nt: TGCGCCAGCAGCCAAGGACTGCAGGGTGGGAAGAACACTGAAGCTTTCTTT; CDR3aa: CASSQGLQGGKNTEAFF
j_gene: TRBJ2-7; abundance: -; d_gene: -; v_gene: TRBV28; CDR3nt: TGTGCCAGCAGCCGGGGCTCCTACGAGCAGTACTTC; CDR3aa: CASSRGSYEQYF
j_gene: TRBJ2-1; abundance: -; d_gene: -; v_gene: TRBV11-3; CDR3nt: TGTGCCAGCAGCCTCGGTAGAGGCAATGAGCAGTTCTTC; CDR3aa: CASSLGRGNEQFF
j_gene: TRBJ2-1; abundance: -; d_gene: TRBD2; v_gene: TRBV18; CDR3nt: TGTGCCAGCTCTCCCCTAAGCGGGACCTACAATGAGCAGTTCTTC; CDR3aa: CASSPLSGTYNEQFF
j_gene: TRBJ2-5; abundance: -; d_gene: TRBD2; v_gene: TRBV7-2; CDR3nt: TGTGCCAGCAGCTTAGGAGCAGCGGGGGGCCAAGAGACCCAGTACTTC; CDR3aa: CASSLGAAGGQETQYF
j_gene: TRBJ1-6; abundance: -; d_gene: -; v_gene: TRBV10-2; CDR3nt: TGCGCCAGCAGTGACCCAGGGTATAATTCACCCCTCCACTTT; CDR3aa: CASSDPGYNSPLHF
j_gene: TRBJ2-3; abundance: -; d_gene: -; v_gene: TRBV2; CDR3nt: TGTGCCAGCGGCGGGGAAATAGATACGCAGTATTTT; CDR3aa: CASGGEIDTQYF
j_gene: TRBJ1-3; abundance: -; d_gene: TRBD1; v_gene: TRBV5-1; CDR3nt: TGCGCCAGCAGCCCGGCCGGGACAGGCTACTCTGGAAACACCATATATTTT; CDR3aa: CASSPAGTGYSGNTIYF
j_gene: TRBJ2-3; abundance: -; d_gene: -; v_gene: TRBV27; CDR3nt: TGTGCCAGCAAATCCACCTATCAGGGTGGGAATACGCAGTATTTT; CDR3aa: CASKSTYQGGNTQYF
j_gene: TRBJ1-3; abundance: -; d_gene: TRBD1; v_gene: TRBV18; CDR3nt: TGTGCCAGCTCACCAGGGACAGGGGCTACCTCTGGAAACACCATATATTTT; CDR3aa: CASSPGTGATSGNTIYF
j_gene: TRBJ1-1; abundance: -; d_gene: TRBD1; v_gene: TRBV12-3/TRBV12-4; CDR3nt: TGTGCCAGCAGTAACAGGGGGGGCACTGAAGCTTTCTTT; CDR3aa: CASSNRGGTEAFF
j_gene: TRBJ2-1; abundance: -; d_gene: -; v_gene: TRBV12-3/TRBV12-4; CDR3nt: TGTGCCAGCAGCTTGTCGGGTGAGCAGTTCTTC; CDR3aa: CASSLSGEQFF
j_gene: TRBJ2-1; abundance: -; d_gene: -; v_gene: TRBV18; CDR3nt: TGTGCCAGCTCATCCAAGCCCTACAATGAGCAGTTCTTC; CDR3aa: CASSSKPYNEQFF
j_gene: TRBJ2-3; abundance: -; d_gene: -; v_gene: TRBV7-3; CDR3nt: TGTGCCAGCAGCTTTAGACAGGGCACAGATACGCAGTATTTT; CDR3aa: CASSFRQGTDTQYF
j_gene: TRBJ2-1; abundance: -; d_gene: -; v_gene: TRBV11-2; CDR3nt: TGTGCCAGCAGCTTAGAGGACAACTACAATGAGCAGTTCTTC; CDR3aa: CASSLEDNYNEQFF
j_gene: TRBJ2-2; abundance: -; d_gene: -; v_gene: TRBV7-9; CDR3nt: TGTGCCAGCAACTCTGTGAACGGGGAGCTGTTTTTT; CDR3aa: CASNSVNGELFF
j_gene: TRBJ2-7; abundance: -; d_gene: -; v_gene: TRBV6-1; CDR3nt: TGTGCCAGTTATGACTCCCTGGGGAGCTCCTACGAGCAGTACTTC; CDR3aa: CASYDSLGSSYEQYF
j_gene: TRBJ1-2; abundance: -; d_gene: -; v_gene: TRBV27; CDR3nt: TGTGCCAGCAGTCCCCGGACGGGGAACTATGGCTACACCTTC; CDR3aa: CASSPRTGNYGYTF
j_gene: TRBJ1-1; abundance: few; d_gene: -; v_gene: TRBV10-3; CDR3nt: TGTGCCATCAGTGTACCAGGGCTGCACACTGAAGCTTTCTTT; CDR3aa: CAISVPGLHTEAFF
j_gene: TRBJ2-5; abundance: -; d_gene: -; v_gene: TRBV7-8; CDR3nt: TGTGCCAGCAGCTTATCTAGTATGGAGACCCAGTACTTC; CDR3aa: CASSLSSMETQYF
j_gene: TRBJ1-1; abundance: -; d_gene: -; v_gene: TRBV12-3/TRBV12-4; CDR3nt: TGTGCCAGCACCCGGGGAGGGGGCACTGAAGCTTTCTTT; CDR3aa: CASTRGGGTEAFF
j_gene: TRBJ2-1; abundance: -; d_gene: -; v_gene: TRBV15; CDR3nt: TGTGCCACCCGCGGGGTGGGCAGTCGTAATGAGCAGTTCTTC; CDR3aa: CATRGVGSRNEQFF
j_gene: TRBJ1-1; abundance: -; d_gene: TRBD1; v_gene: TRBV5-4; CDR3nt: TGTGCCAGCAGCTTGCTGACAGGAGGGGGCTACACTGAAGCTTTCTTT; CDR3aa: CASSLLTGGGYTEAFF
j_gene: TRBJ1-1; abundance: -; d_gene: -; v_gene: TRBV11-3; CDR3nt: TGTGCCAGCAGCTTAGCCGGGGGAGCTTTCTTT; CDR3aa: CASSLAGGAFF
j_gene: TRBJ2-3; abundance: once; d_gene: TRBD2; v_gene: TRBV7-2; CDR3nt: TGTGCCAGCAGCTCCCTAGCGGGGGGTCTCACAGATACGCAGTATTTT; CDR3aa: CASSSLAGGLTDTQYF
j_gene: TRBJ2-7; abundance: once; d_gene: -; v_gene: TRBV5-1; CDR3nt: TGCGCCAGCAGCTTGGCGGGGTTCGACTACGAGCAGTACTTC; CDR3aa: CASSLAGFDYEQYF
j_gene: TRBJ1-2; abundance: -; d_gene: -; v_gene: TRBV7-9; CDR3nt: TGTGCCAGCAGCCCGGAGCACCATGGCTACACCTTC; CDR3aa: CASSPEHHGYTF